These 20 T cell receptor beta chains came from one sample sequenced in a study of response to subunit inactivated influenza vaccine. MiXCR, applied by TCRdb to the RT-PCR reads, yields one record per CDR3 protein. The sample records over 650,000 distinct CDR3 sequences, about 18% being singletons. The sequences come from PBMCs from blood, collected 5 days after vaccination. The receptors stem from a man aged 45 to 65 who received an inactivated influenza vaccine.

The chain is built from TRBV6-1 and TRBJ2-3; 11 nucleotides match TRBD2. V was pared by 5 bases and J by 7 bases, with 5 bases of the junction left unmatched. CDR3 length: 14 residues. CDR1 and CDR2 from the germline V gene are MNHNS and SASEGT. The CDR3 loop is CASSQLAGANTQYF. The CDR3 DNA reads TGTGCCAGCAGTCAACTAGCGGGGGCGAATACGCAGTATTTT.

The chain carries TRBV4-1 and TRBJ1-2; D is ambiguous. The CDR3 spans 14 residues. Germline CDR1 reads MGHRA; CDR2 reads YSYEKL. Deletions cut 1 base from V and 4 bases from J, with 10 bases between. CDR3 residues: CASSQGLSVYGYTF. The DNA for the CDR3 is TGCGCCAGCAGCCAAGGTCTATCAGTCTATGGCTACACCTTC.

This chain joins TRBV11-2 and TRBJ1-4; D unclear. V lost 1 base, J lost 4 bases, and 13 bases lay in between. This CDR3 region has 16 residues. Looked up from germline, CDR1 is SGHAT and CDR2 is FQNNGV. Here the CDR3 DNA reads TGTGCCAGCAGCTTAGTGGGTACCCGCCTTAATGAAAAACTGTTTTTT. This codes for CASSLVGTRLNEKLFF.

The chain links TRBV29-1 to TRBJ2-1; tentatively, D is TRBD2 (5 bases). Deletions cut 4 bases from V and 8 bases from J, with 15 bases between. The CDR3 length is 13 residues. From germline, CDR1 is SQVTM and CDR2 ANQGSEA. CDR3 region: CSVVLRAGYEQFF. CDR3 bases: TGCAGCGTTGTTTTGAGGGCCGGTTATGAGCAGTTCTTC.

Many counts were recorded for this clonotype. The chain uses TRBV20-1 and TRBJ1-6; a weak D match, TRBD1 (6 bases). This CDR3 comprises 13 residues. From germline, CDR1 is DFQATT and CDR2 SNEGSKA (reference sequence). V was cut by 2 bases and J by 9 bases, with 11 bases left in between. The CDR3 nucleotides are TGCAGTGCTAGACTACAGGGTGTTTCACCCCTCCACTTT. Encoded protein: CSARLQGVSPLHF.

This clonotype was counted only a few times. The chain is built from TRBV28 and TRBJ2-4, with 9 bases matching TRBD1. The junction had 6 bases not matched to a gene; V was cut back by 7 bases and J by 8 bases. Germline values: CDR1 MDHEN, CDR2 SYDVKM. There are 13 residues in the CDR3. Here the CDR3 DNA reads TGTGCCAGCACTCCGGGACAGGGTTACATTCAGTACTTC. Translating gives CASTPGQGYIQYF.

The rearrangement uses TRBV6-5 and TRBJ2-3, with 10 bases matching TRBD2. Germline loops: CDR1 MNHEY, CDR2 SVGAGI. After removal of 4 bases from V and 6 bases from J, the junction contained 7 bases not matched to a gene. The CDR3 sequence is 15 residues long. This CDR3 is CASSSRDSGRDTQYF. The CDR3 DNA sequence: TGTGCCAGCAGTTCCCGTGATAGCGGGAGGGATACGCAGTATTTT.

There are a few counts of this clonotype. The chain employs TRBV5-1 and TRBJ2-7; D is tentatively TRBD1 or TRBD2 (6 bases each). The V gene's germline CDR1 is SGHRS and CDR2 YFSETQ. Trimming took 3 bases from V and 3 from J, leaving 19 bases between them. The CDR3 is 16 amino acids. The CDR3 DNA is TGCGCCAGCAGCTCAGGGGTCGGCGAGGGACTCTACGAGCAGTACTTC. Translation gives CASSSGVGEGLYEQYF.

This clonotype was found many times. V and J are TRBV20-1 and TRBJ2-3, with 7 bases that match TRBD1. The CDR3 is made up of 19 amino acids. Germline V gene data show CDR1 as DFQATT and CDR2 as SNEGSKA (reference sequence). The V gene end was trimmed by 0 bases and the J gene end by 2 bases; junction bases not matched to a gene: 17. Here the CDR3 reads CSARDLQDRKETNTDTQYF. As DNA, the CDR3 is TGCAGTGCTAGAGATCTTCAGGACAGGAAGGAAACTAACACAGATACGCAGTATTTT.

This clonotype occurred a few times. The V gene is TRBV6-2 or TRBV6-3, the J gene TRBJ2-7, with 8 bases lining up with TRBD1. Trimming took 5 bases from V and 3 from J; bases not matched to a gene: 9. Per germline, CDR1 MNHEY and CDR2 SVGEGT. CDR3 length: 15 residues. This CDR3 reads CASSRRTGSFYEQYF. CDR3 coding DNA: TGTGCCAGCAGTCGACGGACAGGGAGCTTCTACGAGCAGTACTTC.

This rearrangement joins TRBV20-1 to TRBJ1-2, with 7 bases identical to TRBD1. Trimming at V came to 8 bases and at J to 0 bases, leaving 6 bases not matched to a gene. Germline V gene lookup returns CDR1 DFQATT and CDR2 SNEGSKA (reference sequence). The CDR3 loop spans 13 amino acids. This CDR3 reads CSPGTATNYGYTF. The CDR3 DNA reads as TGCAGTCCAGGGACAGCAACTAACTATGGCTACACCTTC.

This clonotype was observed a few times. This chain uses TRBV20-1 with TRBJ2-1; D unresolved. Trimming pared 1 base from V and 8 bases from J, leaving 12 bases between. The CDR3 is made up of 13 amino acids. In germline, CDR1 is DFQATT, CDR2 SNEGSKA (reference sequence). CDR3 in DNA: TGCAGTGCTAGAGGGGATCGAGGCGATGAGCAGTTCTTC. As protein: CSARGDRGDEQFF.

This chain uses TRBV20-1 with TRBJ2-1; a possible D gene is TRBD2 (5 bases). Germline V gene lookup returns CDR1 DFQATT and CDR2 SNEGSKA (reference sequence). The CDR3 extends over 14 amino acids. The germline V and J ends were trimmed by 6 bases and 0 bases, with 12 bases remaining between them. The CDR3 nucleotides read TGCAGTGCCGGGGAAAGTTACTCCTACAATGAGCAGTTCTTC. It encodes CSAGESYSYNEQFF.

The gene calls are TRBV7-6 and TRBJ2-3, with 8 bases lining up with TRBD2. The CDR3 is 18 residues long. After removal of 4 bases from V and 0 bases from J, the junction contained 12 bases not matched to a gene. The germline CDR1 and CDR2 sequences are SGHVS and FNYEAQ. In DNA, the CDR3 is TGTGCCAGCAGCTCCCGACTAACTAGCGGCTCAAGCACAGATACGCAGTATTTT. Translated: CASSSRLTSGSSTDTQYF.

This clonotype was observed a single time. The V call is TRBV4-1, the J call TRBJ1-5; D remains ambiguous. The CDR3 spans 16 residues. Looked up from germline, CDR1 is MGHRA and CDR2 is YSYEKL. V lost 0 bases, J lost 7 bases, and 16 bases lay in between. The CDR3 coding sequence is TGCGCCAGCAGCCAAGACCCCAAGGGCAGGTTACAGCCCCAGCATTTT. Its translation is CASSQDPKGRLQPQHF.

This clonotype occurred a few times. The chain combines TRBV14 with TRBJ2-2; D remains unclear. V was shortened by 5 bases and J by 5 bases, with 15 bases between the two germline ends. The CDR3 totals 15 residues. Germline V gene lookup returns CDR1 SGHDN and CDR2 FVKESK. The CDR3 DNA reads as TGTGCCAGCAGCGAACTTTCCTCTTCAACCGGGGAGCTGTTTTTT. Its translation: CASSELSSSTGELFF. Together with reference TRBV14 and TRBJ2-2, the CDR3 gives the full variable domain: EAGVTQFPSHSVIEKGQTVTLRCDPISGHDNLYWYRRVMGKEIKFLLHFVKESKQDESGMPNNRFLAERTGGTYSTLKVQPAELEDSGVYFCASSELSSSTGELFFGEGSRLTVL.

The chain has TRBV18 and TRBJ2-7, with 11 bases lining up with TRBD1. The CDR3 is 12 amino acids. Germline V gene lookup returns CDR1 KGHSH and CDR2 LQKENI. The J segment lost 9 bases and the V segment lost 6 bases, leaving 4 bases of the junction unmatched. The CDR3 here is CASSPGQGVQYF. CDR3 sequence (DNA): TGTGCCAGCTCTCCGGGACAGGGGGTGCAGTACTTC. Drawing the rest from reference TRBV18 and TRBJ2-7, the complete variable domain is NAGVMQNPRHLVRRRGQEARLRCSPMKGHSHVYWYRQLPEEGLKFMVYLQKENIIDESGMPKERFSAEFPKEGPSILRIQQVVRGDSAAYFCASSPGQGVQYFGPGTRLTVT.

This clonotype was seen ten or more times. This sequence joins TRBV29-1 and TRBJ2-5; D remains ambiguous. Per the germline V gene, CDR1 is SQVTM and CDR2 is ANQGSEA. V lost 7 bases and J 5 bases, leaving 11 bases between the germline ends. The CDR3 extends over 11 amino acids. CDR3: CSGARRETQYF. CDR3 nucleotide sequence: TGCAGCGGGGCCCGTCGTGAGACCCAGTACTTC. The full variable domain, rest sourced from reference TRBV29-1 and TRBJ2-5, is SAVISQKPSRDICQRGTSLTIQCQVDSQVTMMFWYRQQPGQSLTLIATANQGSEATYESGFVIDKFPISRPNLTFSTLTVSNMSPEDSSIYLCSGARRETQYFGPGTRLLVL.

This clonotype was observed at least ten times. The V and J genes are TRBV29-1 and TRBJ2-5; D not certain. The CDR3 spans 11 residues. Deletions cut 5 bases from V and 1 base from J, with 5 bases between. Germline loops: CDR1 SQVTM, CDR2 ANQGSEA. The CDR3 DNA reads TGCAGCGTTACCTTCCAAGAGACCCAGTACTTC. Protein sequence: CSVTFQETQYF.

This clonotype was seen only a few times. This sequence joins TRBV10-3 and TRBJ2-5, with unresolved D. This CDR3 is built from 14 residues. The germline CDR1 and CDR2 sequences are ENHRY and SYGVKD. The V and J ends lost 0 bases and 2 bases respectively, with 7 bases between them. This chain's CDR3 is CAISESNSQETQYF. For the CDR3, the DNA is TGTGCCATCAGTGAGTCGAACAGTCAAGAGACCCAGTACTTC.